The 10 T cell receptor beta chains listed next were all sequenced from one sample in a study of blood T cell repertoires in COVID-19. This table comes from immunoSEQ multiplex PCR, and its TCRdb copy is limited to in-frame clones, with some not included. Among 100,000 or so clones, approximately 84% were seen once, and the ten largest hold about 10%. Material for sequencing was peripheral blood. The receptors stem from a man aged 40-49 years with active or convalescent COVID-19.

This clone was observed a handful of times. J is TRBJ2-5 and V is TRBV9; a weak D match, TRBD1 (6 bases). Between the trimmed V and J ends, which lost 4 bases and 0 bases, there was a span of 10 bases. The germline V gene encodes CDR1 SGDLS and CDR2 YYNGEE. The CDR3 totals 14 residues. CDR3 in amino acids: CASSTGTYQETQYF. The CDR3 DNA follows: TGTGCCAGCAGCACCGGGACATACCAAGAGACCCAGTACTTC.

This chain joins TRBV5-1 and TRBJ2-5, with unresolved D. This CDR3 contains 15 residues. CDR1 and CDR2 from the germline V gene are SGHRS and YFSETQ. V lost 3 bases and J lost 2, with 14 bases in between. CDR3 DNA sequence: TGCGCCAGCAGCTCCCCTGCCACTGTACAAGAGACCCAGTACTTC. Translated: CASSSPATVQETQYF.

The rearrangement links TRBV5-4 to TRBJ2-7; D is perhaps TRBD2 (6 bases). The CDR3 is 14 amino acids. The germline CDR1 and CDR2 sequences are SGHNT and YYREEE (reference sequence). V lost 4 bases, J lost 1 base, and 12 bases lay in between. CDR3 coding DNA: TGTGCCAGCAGCCCCGGAGGGGTTTCCTACGAGCAGTACTTC. It codes for CASSPGGVSYEQYF.

This clone turned up a few times. The CDR3 loop is CASSKTGGGTEAFF. As DNA, the CDR3 is TGTGCCAGTAGCAAAACAGGGGGCGGAACTGAAGCTTTCTTT. This chain connects TRBV19 to TRBJ1-1, with 9 nucleotides matching TRBD1. Unmatched junction bases numbered 7, after V lost 6 bases and J lost 5 bases. Per germline, CDR1 LNHDA and CDR2 SQIVND (reference sequence). This CDR3 has 14 residues.

The CDR3 nucleotides are TGCAGCGTTGAACGTGGGGGGAATGGCTACACCTTC. This sequence encodes CSVERGGNGYTF. The chain has TRBV29-1 and TRBJ1-2; a weak D match, TRBD1 (5 bases). Germline-derived CDR1 and CDR2 are SQVTM and ANQGSEA. V lost 2 bases to trimming and J lost 6 bases, with 10 bases between them. The CDR3 runs to 12 residues.

The chain is built from TRBV27 and TRBJ2-3; weak D call: TRBD2 (7 bases). Germline assignment: CDR1 MNHEY and CDR2 SMNVEV (reference sequence). Trimming removed 7 bases at V and 2 bases at J, with 19 bases between. The CDR3 totals 16 residues. DNA of the CDR3: TGTGCCAGCACCTCCCTGCGGGCGGGGGCCACAGATACGCAGTATTTT. Translated, it gives CASTSLRAGATDTQYF.

The chain recombines TRBV11-2 with TRBJ2-7; 9 bases fit TRBD1. This CDR3 is 15 amino acids long. Germline-derived CDR1 and CDR2 are SGHAT and FQNNGV. Trimming removed 5 bases from V and 3 bases from J; junction bases left unmatched: 8. The CDR3 is CASSPGTGNVYEQYF. Written as DNA, the CDR3 is TGTGCCAGCAGCCCCGGGACAGGGAACGTCTACGAGCAGTACTTC.

V and J are TRBV30 and TRBJ1-1; D remains ambiguous. Germline CDR1 and CDR2: GTSNPN and SVGIG (reference sequence). V lost 0 bases to trimming and J lost 7 bases, with 6 bases between them. The CDR3 spans 11 residues. The CDR3 DNA reads TGTGCCTGGAGTGTCCCTTATGAAGCTTTCTTT. Translated, it gives CAWSVPYEAFF. The full variable domain, rest sourced from reference TRBV30 and TRBJ1-1, is SQTIHQWPATLVQPVGSPLSLECTVEGTSNPNLYWYRQAAGRGLQLLFYSVGIGQISSEVPQNLSASRPQDRQFILSSKKLLLSDSGFYLCAWSVPYEAFFGQGTRLTVV.

This clone has just one count. The rearrangement joins TRBV9 to TRBJ1-4; maybe TRBD1 (5 bases). V lost 2 bases and J 5 bases, leaving 7 bases between the germline ends. The V gene's germline CDR1 is SGDLS and CDR2 YYNGEE. The CDR3 sequence is 13 residues long. CDR3 sequence: CASSVQGNEKLFF. The CDR3 DNA reads as TGTGCCAGCAGCGTTCAGGGCAATGAAAAACTGTTTTTT.

The chain combines TRBV5-4 with TRBJ2-7; 11 nucleotides match TRBD1. Germline V gene data show CDR1 as SGHNT and CDR2 as YYREEE (reference sequence). The ends lost 4 bases at V and 3 bases at J; junction bases unmatched: 6. This CDR3 is built from 15 residues. The CDR3 loop reads CASSEPGQGGYEQYF. CDR3 in DNA: TGTGCCAGCAGCGAGCCGGGACAGGGGGGCTACGAGCAGTACTTC.